This TCR beta chain appears in the sequencing data of a study of identifying expanded T cells in peripheral blood (dated 2019 in TCRdb). Looking at the study overall: Technical replicates were generated by sequencing separate aliquots of the same genomic DNA pool, and four replicates were compared pairwise.

During the collection period, no infections or other immune events were recorded for the healthy donors. To calibrate time-dependent variance in a beta-binomial model of T-cell clone differential abundance, blood repertoires from healthy donors were used as a training cohort. There were around 10 healthy donors in the training cohort, of whom 3 were female and 7 were male. On average the donors were around 41 years old, and their ages spanned roughly 29 to 64 years. Whole blood was collected from each healthy donor at three time points spaced approximately 13 days apart and obtained from a commercial supplier. For immunosequencing, genomic DNA was extracted from whole blood that had not been sorted. The immunoSEQ Assay, which relies on bias-controlled multiplex PCR amplification of genomic DNA, was used to profile TCRbeta CDR3 regions. The paper's processing steps were these. The absolute abundance of each unique TCRbeta CDR3 region was quantified after sequences were collapsed and filtered. Two models were used to test differential abundance: a binomial model (Fisher-equivalent) and a beta-binomial model that adds time-dependent variance fitted from healthy donors. Any clone with fewer than 5 combined templates was excluded, and a clone was called differentially abundant if its Benjamini-Hochberg FDR was below 0.01. Beta-binomial variance was modeled as a function of total template count across the two samples using the form v = (b*log(k)+a)^2. This immuneACCESS table, as held by TCRdb, lists in-frame sequences with V and J called but not all clones. Of the missing ones, under half trace to an unresolved V gene in checked studies; the others have no known cause. The V and J calls and the clone size are those of that table, but D and trimming were determined from the DNA. The sample table records over 100,000 clones; roughly 90% of these occur just once. Jointly, the top ten make up under 9% of the sample.

The trim is 7 bases for V and 0 bases for J, with a gap of 12 bases between the germline ends. The CDR3 spans 14 residues, from the cysteine through the phenylalanine. The CDR3 DNA has 42 bases and is translated from base 1. CDR1 and CDR2, per the germline V gene (reference sequence), are SEHNR and FQNEAQ. Note on this clone: Its target antigen remains unknown. Base qualities were left out, and no much larger clone turns up one base away.

What the research found in general, with its limitations: Across all healthy-donor time intervals, the beta-binomial model significantly lowered both the number of clones called differentially abundant and the false-positive rate. In all healthy donors, the variance in clone template counts between samples taken 2 to 3 weeks apart rose significantly as total template count increased. The authors expected that biological variance in healthy repertoires might rise further over much longer intervals, such as months to years. The binomial model flagged around 1.1 differentially abundant clones between technical replicates, compared with about 15 over about 2 weeks and 19 over roughly 4 weeks.

Sequencing used blood. This TCR derives from a person aged 18 to 75 in good health. In this chain, TRBV7-9 is recombined with TRBJ1-1; a confident D gene designation cannot be given. The CDR3 region has the sequence CASKLPRMNTEAFF. The DNA is TGTGCCAGCAAGCTCCCCCGGATGAACACTGAAGCTTTCTTT.